This record covers a single TCR beta chain. The repertoire was sequenced with immunoSEQ multiplex PCR; TCRdb's copy has only in-frame clones and lacks some. Counted here are roughly 330,000 clones, more than 75% occurring once; the ten biggest clones make up approximately 4%. This sample is drawn from a study of blood T cell repertoires in COVID-19. The CDR3 length is 14 residues. Trimming left V 5 bases short and J 2 bases short, with 13 bases between. Germline loops: CDR1 SGHNT, CDR2 YENEEA. The clonotype was recovered from a woman aged 45-65 years with active or convalescent COVID-19. Material for sequencing was peripheral blood. The chain carries TRBV11-3 and TRBJ2-7; maybe TRBD2 (6 bases). The CDR3 nucleotides are TGTGCCAGCAGCCCGGACTATCCGCCCTACGAGCAGTACTTC. Translation: CASSPDYPPYEQYF.